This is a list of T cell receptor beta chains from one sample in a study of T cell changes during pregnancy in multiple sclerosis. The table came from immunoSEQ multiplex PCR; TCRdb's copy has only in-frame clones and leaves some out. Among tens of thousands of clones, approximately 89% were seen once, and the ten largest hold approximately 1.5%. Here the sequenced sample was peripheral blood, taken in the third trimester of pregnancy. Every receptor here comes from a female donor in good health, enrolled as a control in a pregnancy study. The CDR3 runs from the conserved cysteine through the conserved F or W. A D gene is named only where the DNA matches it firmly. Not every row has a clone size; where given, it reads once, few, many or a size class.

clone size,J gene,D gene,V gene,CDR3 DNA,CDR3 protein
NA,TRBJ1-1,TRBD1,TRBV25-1,TGTGCCAGCGTCCAGGGGGCTATAGCTTTCTTT,CASVQGAIAFF
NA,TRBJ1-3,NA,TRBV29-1,TGCAGCGTTGCACCAGACACCTCTGGAAACACCATATATTTT,CSVAPDTSGNTIYF
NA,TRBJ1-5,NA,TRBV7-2,TGTGCCAGCAGCTTAGCGCTAACAGCTAACCCCAATCAGCCCCAGCATTTT,CASSLALTANPNQPQHF
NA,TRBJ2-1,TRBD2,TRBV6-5,TGTGCCAGCAGTTTTATCCCGGGGGGAACCTACAATGAGCAGTTCTTC,CASSFIPGGTYNEQFF
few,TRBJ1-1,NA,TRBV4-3,TGCGCCAGCAGCCAAGGAGGAGGGTCAGGGTACACTGAAGCTTTCTTT,CASSQGGGSGYTEAFF
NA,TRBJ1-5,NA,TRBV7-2,TGTGCCAGCAGCCACGACATCAATCAGCCCCAGCATTTT,CASSHDINQPQHF
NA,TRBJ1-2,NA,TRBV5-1,TGCGCCAGCAGCCCACGGGGAGTGGGCTACACCTTC,CASSPRGVGYTF
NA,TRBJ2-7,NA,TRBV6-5,TGTGCCAGCAGTTACGATCGCGGCTACGAGCAGTACTTC,CASSYDRGYEQYF
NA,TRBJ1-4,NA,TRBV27,TGTGCCAGCAGTTTATTGTCCGCCCGGGGTGAAAAACTGTTTTTT,CASSLLSARGEKLFF
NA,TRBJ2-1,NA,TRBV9,TGTGCCAGCAGCGTAGGGGGGGATGAGCAGTTCTTC,CASSVGGDEQFF
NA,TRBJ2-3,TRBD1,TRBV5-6,TGTGCCAGCAGCCGAACTCGACAGGGGGGTAGCACAGATACGCAGTATTTT,CASSRTRQGGSTDTQYF
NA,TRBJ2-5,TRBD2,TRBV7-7,TGTGCTAGCAGCCCTTTCAGCGGGGGGACGCAAGAGACCCAGTACTTC,CASSPFSGGTQETQYF
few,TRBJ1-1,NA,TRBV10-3,TGTGCCAAAAGACAGGAGTCGAACACTGAAGCTTTCTTT,CAKRQESNTEAFF
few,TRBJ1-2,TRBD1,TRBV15,TGTGCCACCAGCTTGACAGGGAACTATGGCTACACCTTC,CATSLTGNYGYTF
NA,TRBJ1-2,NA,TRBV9,TGTGCCAGCAGCGTAGAGAGCCGGAACTATGGCTACACCTTC,CASSVESRNYGYTF
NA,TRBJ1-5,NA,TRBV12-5,TGTGCTAGTGGTTTCCCACAGGGATCCGGCAATCAGCCCCAGCATTTT,CASGFPQGSGNQPQHF
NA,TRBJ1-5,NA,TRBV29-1,TGCAGCGTGGGGGAGGGACGACAGCCCCAGCATTTT,CSVGEGRQPQHF
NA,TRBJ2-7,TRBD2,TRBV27,TGTGCCACCTCTCGGGGGGTCTCCTACGAGCAGTACTTC,CATSRGVSYEQYF
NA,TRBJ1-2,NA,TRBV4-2,TGTGCCAGCAGCCAAGACGTGATGAGCTATGGCTACACCTTC,CASSQDVMSYGYTF
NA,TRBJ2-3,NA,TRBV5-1,TGCGCCAGCAGCTGGGGCCGGGCGGGGATCACAGATACGCAGTATTTT,CASSWGRAGITDTQYF
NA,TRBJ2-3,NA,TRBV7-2,TGTGCCGGGAGCAGGGGAGAAGATACGCAGTATTTT,CAGSRGEDTQYF
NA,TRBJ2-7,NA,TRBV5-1,TGCGCCAGCATGGGGCCTTTTGGCCTTTACTTC,CASMGPFGLYF
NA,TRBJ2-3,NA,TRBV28,TGTGCCAGCGTCGGGGACACAGATACGCAGTATTTT,CASVGDTDTQYF
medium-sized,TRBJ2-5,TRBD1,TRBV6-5,TGTGCCAGCGGGTCTCAGGGGGTGGTGACCAAGTACTTC,CASGSQGVVTKYF
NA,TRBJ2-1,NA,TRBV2,TGTGCCAGCAGTGTCCTACATAGCGATGAGCAGTTCTTC,CASSVLHSDEQFF
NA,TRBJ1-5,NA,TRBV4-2,TGTGCCAGCAGCCAAGTTATTGTCGGGGGGAATCAGCCCCAGCATTTT,CASSQVIVGGNQPQHF
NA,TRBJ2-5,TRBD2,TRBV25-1,TGTGCCAGCACAAGATTAGCGGGGGGGCGGGAGACCCAGTACTTC,CASTRLAGGRETQYF
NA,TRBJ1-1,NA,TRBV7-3,TGTGCCAGCAGCTTAAAGGGGGGGGCGAGGAACACTGAAGCTTTCTTT,CASSLKGGARNTEAFF
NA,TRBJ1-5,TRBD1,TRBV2,TGTGCCAGCAGCGCCGGGACAGGCAATCAGCCCCAGCATTTT,CASSAGTGNQPQHF
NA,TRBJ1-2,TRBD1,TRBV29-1,TGCAGCGTTGAAGGGGTGGGACAGGGGTCCTATGGCTACACCTTC,CSVEGVGQGSYGYTF
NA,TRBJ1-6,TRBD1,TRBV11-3,TGTGCCAGCAGCGCCGGGACAGGGAATTCACCCCTCCACTTT,CASSAGTGNSPLHF
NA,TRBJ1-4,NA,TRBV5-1,TGCGCCAGCAGCCCTCAGAGGAGGGCTAATGAAAAACTGTTTTTT,CASSPQRRANEKLFF
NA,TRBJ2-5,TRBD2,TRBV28,TGTGCCAGCAGTCCCCCGACTAGCAGTGAGACCCAGTACTTC,CASSPPTSSETQYF
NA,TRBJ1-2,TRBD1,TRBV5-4,TGTGCCAGCAGCTTACAGGGGGCCGCCGGTGGCTACACCTTC,CASSLQGAAGGYTF
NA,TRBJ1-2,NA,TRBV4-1,TGCGCCAGCAGCCAAGAGAGAAGGGGTCGAGGCTACACCTTC,CASSQERRGRGYTF
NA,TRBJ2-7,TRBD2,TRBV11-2,TGTGCCAGCAGCTTGGGGGGGTCCTACGAGCAGTACTTC,CASSLGGSYEQYF
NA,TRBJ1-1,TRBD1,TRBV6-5,TGTGCCAGCAGTCGACAGGGGGCTAACACTGAAGCTTTCTTT,CASSRQGANTEAFF
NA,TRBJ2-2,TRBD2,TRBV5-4,TGTGCCAGCGGCACCGGGACTAGCGGACCTGGGGAGCTGTTTTTT,CASGTGTSGPGELFF
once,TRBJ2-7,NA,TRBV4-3,TGCGCCAGCAGCCAAGCCCTGGGGTTTGTTTGGGGGGACTACGAGCAGTACTTC,CASSQALGFVWGDYEQYF
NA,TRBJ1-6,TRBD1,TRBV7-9,TGTGCCAGCACCCTTAGAACAGGGGAGTCCCTCCACTTT,CASTLRTGESLHF
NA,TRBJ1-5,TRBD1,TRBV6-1,TGTGCCAGCAGTTGGGACAGGGAACAGCCCCAGCATTTT,CASSWDREQPQHF
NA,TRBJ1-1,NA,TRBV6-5,TGTGCCAGCAGTTACTCGAGGTATAGAAGGAACACTGAAGCTTTCTTT,CASSYSRYRRNTEAFF
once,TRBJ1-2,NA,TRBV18,TGTGCCAGCTCCCTGGCACAACCGAGAACTAATGACTATGGCTACACCTTC,CASSLAQPRTNDYGYTF
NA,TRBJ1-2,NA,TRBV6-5,TGTGCCAGCAGTTTAACCGGGAGATCTCTCGTTGGCTACACCTTC,CASSLTGRSLVGYTF
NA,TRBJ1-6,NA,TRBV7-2,TGTGCCAGCAGCTTCGGGACATCTGAGACACCCCTCCACTTT,CASSFGTSETPLHF
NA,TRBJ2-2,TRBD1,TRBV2,TGTGCCAGCAGTTTTGGACAGGGGAACACCGGGGAGCTGTTTTTT,CASSFGQGNTGELFF
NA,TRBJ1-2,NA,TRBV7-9,TGTGCCAGCAGCCCCCTGGGCCCGGATGGCTACACCTTC,CASSPLGPDGYTF